Below are 24 T cell receptor beta chains sequenced from a single sample in a study of blood T cell repertoires in COVID-19. The method was immunoSEQ multiplex PCR; TCRdb's version includes in-frame clones alone and lacks a portion of them. Of about 270,000 clones listed, around 89% are singletons. Input material: PBMCs or T cells enriched from blood (not recorded which). The receptors stem from a woman between 50 and 59 years old who had recovered from COVID-19.

This clone was found a few times. This chain links TRBV6-2 or TRBV6-3 with TRBJ2-7; no reliable D call. CDR1 and CDR2 (germline): MNHEY, SVGEGT. The V end was cut by 5 bases, the J end by 4 bases, with 18 bases between. This CDR3 is built from 15 residues. In DNA form, the CDR3 reads TGTGCCAGCAGTCCCGAACCCCTATACAGTTACGAGCAGTACTTC. Amino acid sequence: CASSPEPLYSYEQYF.

The chain has TRBV18 and TRBJ2-1; TRBD1 agrees at 12 bases. V shed 3 bases and J 7 bases; nucleotides not matched to a gene: 7. The CDR3 runs to 16 residues. Germline V gives CDR1 KGHSH, CDR2 LQKENI. CDR3 in DNA: TGTGCCAGCTCACCCTTGGGACAGGGGGCGGTAAATGAGCAGTTCTTC. Protein product: CASSPLGQGAVNEQFF. Full variable domain (remainder filled in from reference TRBV18 and TRBJ2-1): NAGVMQNPRHLVRRRGQEARLRCSPMKGHSHVYWYRQLPEEGLKFMVYLQKENIIDESGMPKERFSAEFPKEGPSILRIQQVVRGDSAAYFCASSPLGQGAVNEQFFGPGTRLTVL.

This chain's CDR3 is CASSDDRAYEQYF. CDR3 coding DNA: TGTGCCAGCAGCGATGACAGGGCCTACGAGCAGTACTTC. The chain joins TRBV5-6 to TRBJ2-7, with TRBD1 matching 7 bases. This CDR3 contains 13 residues. CDR1 and CDR2 from the germline V gene are SGHDT and YYEEEE. Trimming at V came to 4 bases and at J to 2 bases, leaving 3 bases not matched to a gene.

This chain links TRBV15 with TRBJ2-7, with 14 bases matching TRBD2. This CDR3 spans 16 amino acids. Trimming removed 5 bases from V and 12 bases from J; junction bases left unmatched: 15. Germline loops: CDR1 LNHNV, CDR2 YYDKDF (reference sequence). CDR3 in DNA: TGTGCCACCAGCGAAGGAAGGACTAGCGGGAGGTCCCCCACGTACTTC. The encoded protein is CATSEGRTSGRSPTYF.

This chain joins TRBV6-2 or TRBV6-3 and TRBJ1-6; 8 bases are a match to TRBD1. V shed 2 bases, J shed 6 bases, and the junction held 6 bases outside the gene matches. This CDR3 contains 16 residues. Per germline, CDR1 MNHEY and CDR2 SVGEGT. The CDR3 DNA is TGTGCCAGCAGTTACGGCAGGGGGCTTATTAATTCACCCCTCCACTTT. This translates into CASSYGRGLINSPLHF.

The gene calls are TRBV30 and TRBJ2-3; D possibly corresponds to TRBD1 (5 bases). V lost 1 base and J lost 7, with 12 bases in between. Germline V gives CDR1 GTSNPN, CDR2 SVGIG (reference sequence). The CDR3 is 13 residues long. DNA for the CDR3: TGTGCCTGGAGTGAACAGGTCAGAAATACGCAGTATTTT. It specifies CAWSEQVRNTQYF.

The V call is TRBV29-1, the J call TRBJ1-1; TRBD1 might be the D (6 bases). Deletions cut 7 bases from V and 1 base from J, with 19 bases between. This CDR3 spans 15 amino acids. Germline V gives CDR1 SQVTM, CDR2 ANQGSEA. In DNA form, the CDR3 reads TGCAGCGCACCAGGAAAGGGGGGGACGAACACTGAAGCTTTCTTT. Translation gives CSAPGKGGTNTEAFF.

In DNA form, the CDR3 reads TGTGCCAGCAGCATCCCGGGAAACCCGCCAGATACGCAGTATTTT. This translates into CASSIPGNPPDTQYF. V is TRBV2 and J is TRBJ2-3, with a tentative D call TRBD2 (5 bases). Germline V gene data show CDR1 as SNHLY and CDR2 as FYNNEI. Between the trimmed V and J ends, which lost 6 bases and 4 bases, there was a span of 17 bases. This CDR3 is built from 15 residues. Filled out from reference TRBV2 and TRBJ2-3, the complete variable domain reads EPEVTQTPSHQVTQMGQEVILRCVPISNHLYFYWYRQILGQKVEFLVSFYNNEISEKSEIFDDQFSVERPDGSNFTLKIRSTKLEDSAMYFCASSIPGNPPDTQYFGPGTRLTVL.

V usage is TRBV4-1 and J usage is TRBJ1-1; 8 nucleotides line up with TRBD1. The germline gives CDR1 MGHRA, CDR2 YSYEKL. This CDR3 region has 13 residues. V dropped 3 bases and J dropped 7; count of bases not matched to a gene: 4. For the CDR3, the DNA is TGCGCCAGCAGCCACTCGACAGGGGATGAAGCTTTCTTT. Encoded protein: CASSHSTGDEAFF.

Concerning this clone: Other DNA sequences in the same sample also yield this CDR3. This chain joins TRBV9 and TRBJ1-2, with 10 bases fitting TRBD1. The length of the CDR3 is 14 residues. Germline CDR1 reads SGDLS; CDR2 reads YYNGEE. The V and J ends lost 4 bases and 2 bases, in that order; junction bases with no gene match: 2. This chain's CDR3 is CASSPGQGNYGYTF. The CDR3, as DNA: TGTGCCAGCAGCCCGGGACAGGGGAACTATGGCTACACCTTC.

This chain links TRBV27 with TRBJ1-4, with 7 bases aligning to TRBD1. The CDR3 spans 15 residues. Germline V gene lookup returns CDR1 MNHEY and CDR2 SMNVEV (reference sequence). Trimming at V came to 0 bases and at J to 3 bases, leaving 1 base not matched to a gene. The CDR3 is CASSLSGTANEKLFF. The CDR3, as DNA: TGTGCCAGCAGTTTATCCGGGACAGCTAATGAAAAACTGTTTTTT.

The chain has TRBV12-3 or TRBV12-4 and TRBJ2-7, with D maybe TRBD2 (5 bases). The CDR3 has 13 amino acids. Trimming pared 2 bases from V and 4 bases from J, leaving 9 bases between. CDR3 in DNA: TGTGCCAGCAGTTTAAGAGGGAGTTACGAGCAGTACTTC. As protein: CASSLRGSYEQYF.

This chain uses TRBV9 with TRBJ1-6, with D uncertain. There are 15 residues in the CDR3. Germline CDR1 reads SGDLS; CDR2 reads YYNGEE. Trimming removed 3 bases from V and 7 bases from J, with 14 bases in between. The CDR3 nucleotides are TGTGCCAGCAGCGCCAGCGGAGGGATCAATTCACCCCTCCACTTT. Translation: CASSASGGINSPLHF.

The V and J genes are TRBV20-1 and TRBJ1-5; 7 bases match TRBD1. Germline CDR1 and CDR2: DFQATT and SNEGSKA (reference sequence). Trimming cost V 3 bases and J 4 bases; bases outside gene matches: 6. CDR3 length: 14 residues. The CDR3 here is CSASQGVLNQPQHF. CDR3 nucleotide sequence: TGCAGTGCTAGTCAGGGGGTGTTAAATCAGCCCCAGCATTTT.

A few counts support this clone. This rearrangement joins TRBV6-2 or TRBV6-3 to TRBJ2-7, with TRBD1 as a possible D gene (6 bases). This CDR3 has 15 residues. Germline V CDR1 and CDR2: MNHEY, SVGEGT. Trimming took 6 bases from V and 6 from J, leaving 21 bases between them. CDR3 sequence (DNA): TGTGCCAGCAGCCTTTACCCCCTACAGGGCCTCGAGCAGTACTTC. It specifies CASSLYPLQGLEQYF.

V usage is TRBV6-5 and J usage is TRBJ2-7, with TRBD2 as a possible D gene (7 bases). The length of the CDR3 is 15 residues. Germline V lookup: CDR1 MNHEY, CDR2 SVGAGI. V was clipped by 5 bases and J by 2 bases, with 16 bases between them. The CDR3 DNA reads as TGTGCCAGCAGTCCGGGGGGCGGGCTCGCCTACGAGCAGTACTTC. Protein product: CASSPGGGLAYEQYF.

The chain joins TRBV18 to TRBJ1-5; D call uncertain. V was pared by 3 bases and J by 0 bases, with 12 bases between. The CDR3 has 16 residues. The germline gives CDR1 KGHSH, CDR2 LQKENI. The CDR3 region has the DNA TGTGCCAGCTCACCTGAAGCGGGTGGTAGCAATCAGCCCCAGCATTTT. It codes for CASSPEAGGSNQPQHF.

The chain joins TRBV24-1 to TRBJ1-1, with D perhaps TRBD1 (5 bases). The V end lost 7 bases, the J end lost 2 bases, and 10 bases lay between the germline ends. The germline gives CDR1 KGHDR, CDR2 SFDVKD. The CDR3 runs to 13 residues. This CDR3 is CATRRGRNTEAFF. The CDR3, as DNA: TGTGCCACCAGACGGGGGAGAAACACTGAAGCTTTCTTT.

In DNA form, the CDR3 reads TGTGCCAGCAGCCTTAGCGGGACCACAGATACGCAGTATTTT. This gives the protein CASSLSGTTDTQYF. The chain employs TRBV7-2 and TRBJ2-3; 8 positions agree with TRBD2. This CDR3 has 14 amino acids. Germline assignment: CDR1 SGHTA and CDR2 FQGNSA. The V and J ends lost 5 bases and 2 bases, in that order; junction bases with no gene match: 3.

The CDR3 region has the DNA TGTGCCAGCAGCTTTGAACTGGCTGGGGCCAACGTCCTGACTTTC. Its protein is CASSFELAGANVLTF. The V call is TRBV7-9, the J call TRBJ2-6; D ambiguous. The germline V gene encodes CDR1 SEHNR and CDR2 FQNEAQ (reference sequence). The CDR3 extends over 15 amino acids. Trimming took 3 bases from V and 2 from J, leaving 8 bases between them.

The chain joins TRBV7-9 to TRBJ2-3; 9 bases align to TRBD1. V gave up 5 bases and J gave up 0 bases; unmatched junction bases: 3. The CDR3 sequence is 15 residues long. Germline CDR1 SEHNR, CDR2 FQNEAQ (reference sequence). CDR3 residues: CASSTGQGSTDTQYF. In nucleotides, the CDR3 is TGTGCCAGCAGCACCGGACAGGGGAGCACAGATACGCAGTATTTT. Combining the CDR3 with reference TRBV7-9 and TRBJ2-3 gives the whole variable domain DTGVSQNPRHKITKRGQNVTFRCDPISEHNRLYWYRQTLGQGPEFLTYFQNEAQLEKSRLLSDRFSAERPKGSFSTLEIQRTEQGDSAMYLCASSTGQGSTDTQYFGPGTRLTVL.

This chain connects TRBV5-1 to TRBJ1-1, with 8 bases matching TRBD1. This CDR3 has 14 amino acids. The junction had 6 bases not matched to a gene; V was cut back by 1 base and J by 7 bases. Germline values: CDR1 SGHRS, CDR2 YFSETQ. The CDR3, as DNA: TGCGCCAGCAGCTTGTTACAGGGACAGGTTGAAGCTTTCTTT. It is translated as CASSLLQGQVEAFF.

The chain carries TRBV28 and TRBJ1-6; tentative D call: TRBD1 (5 bases). V dropped 6 bases and J dropped 4 bases, with 22 bases sitting between them. The CDR3 is 18 amino acids. CDR1 MDHEN and CDR2 SYDVKM come from the germline V gene. The CDR3 DNA reads as TGTGCCAGCAGGACGGGCAGGGCTTCTTCGAGTTATAATTCACCCCTCCACTTT. Translated: CASRTGRASSSYNSPLHF.

The rearrangement joins TRBV7-2 to TRBJ2-1; no firm D call. Germline V gives CDR1 SGHTA, CDR2 FQGNSA. This CDR3 has 15 amino acids. The V and J ends lost 0 bases and 0 bases respectively, with 6 bases between them. CDR3 residues: CASSLAVSSYNEQFF. CDR3 sequence (DNA): TGTGCCAGCAGCTTAGCTGTCAGCTCCTACAATGAGCAGTTCTTC.